This is a list of T cell receptor beta chains from one sample in a study of blood T cells in healthy people across ages. TCRdb re-analysed the 5' RACE reads in MiXCR, keeping a single row per CDR3 protein. The repertoire has some 1.4 million distinct CDR3 sequences, around 42% of them found once; the top ten carry roughly 7.7%. Sequences were obtained from blood. The receptors were sampled from a woman between 18 and 29 years old in good health. Both conserved end residues are part of each CDR3. Fields, in order: CDR3 DNA, CDR3 protein, J gene, D gene, clone size, V gene. D genes are given only for firm matches. Clone size is stated in some rows and not others, as once, few, many or a class when expanded.

CDR3nt: TGCAGTGCTAGGCAGGGGGCCAGCAACTATGGCTACACCTTC
CDR3aa: CSARQGASNYGYTF
j_gene: TRBJ1-2
d_gene: TRBD1
abundance: -
v_gene: TRBV20-1

CDR3nt: TGTGCCAGCAGACCCGGACTAGCGGGAGTAGGGGAGCAGTACTTC
CDR3aa: CASRPGLAGVGEQYF
j_gene: TRBJ2-7
d_gene: TRBD2
abundance: few
v_gene: TRBV6-6

CDR3nt: TGTGCCAGCAGCCGCCTTCCGGGGGCAGGCTACACCTTC
CDR3aa: CASSRLPGAGYTF
j_gene: TRBJ1-2
d_gene: -
abundance: few
v_gene: TRBV3-1

CDR3nt: TGTGCCAGCAGTGGACAGGATCAGAGCACTGAAGCTTTCTTT
CDR3aa: CASSGQDQSTEAFF
j_gene: TRBJ1-1
d_gene: -
abundance: -
v_gene: TRBV6-1

CDR3nt: TGTGCCAGCAGTGAAGGGACAGGCTTAGCCAAAAACATTCAGTACTTC
CDR3aa: CASSEGTGLAKNIQYF
j_gene: TRBJ2-4
d_gene: TRBD1
abundance: -
v_gene: TRBV6-1

CDR3nt: TGTGCCAGCAGCCAAGACTCAGTGAACACTGAAGCTTTCTTT
CDR3aa: CASSQDSVNTEAFF
j_gene: TRBJ1-1
d_gene: -
abundance: once
v_gene: TRBV4-2

CDR3nt: TGCGCCAGCAGCTCGATAGGCGGCCCTGCCCACGAGCGGTACTTC
CDR3aa: CASSSIGGPAHERYF
j_gene: TRBJ2-4
d_gene: -
abundance: -
v_gene: TRBV5-1

CDR3nt: TGCAGTCTTGGGCGCACAGATACGCAGTATTTT
CDR3aa: CSLGRTDTQYF
j_gene: TRBJ2-3
d_gene: -
abundance: -
v_gene: TRBV20-1

CDR3nt: TGTGCCAGCAGTGCCAAGCGTAGTAGCAGGTCCTACAATGAGCAGTTCTTC
CDR3aa: CASSAKRSSRSYNEQFF
j_gene: TRBJ2-1
d_gene: -
abundance: -
v_gene: TRBV12-3/TRBV12-4

CDR3nt: TGTGCCAGCAGTTTACAGGACGGAAAAGAGACCCAGTACTTC
CDR3aa: CASSLQDGKETQYF
j_gene: TRBJ2-5
d_gene: -
abundance: few
v_gene: TRBV12-3/TRBV12-4

CDR3nt: TGTGCCAGCAGCCCCCTAGGAGTCTCCCCCTCCGGCGAGCAGTACTTC
CDR3aa: CASSPLGVSPSGEQYF
j_gene: TRBJ2-7
d_gene: -
abundance: -
v_gene: TRBV4-2

CDR3nt: TGTGCCAGCAGCTCTCAACTACAGGGGGCCGTGAACTACAATGAGCAGTTCTTC
CDR3aa: CASSSQLQGAVNYNEQFF
j_gene: TRBJ2-1
d_gene: TRBD1
abundance: -
v_gene: TRBV7-2

CDR3nt: TGTGCCAGCAGTTTAGGACAGGGCGTTGGACCAAGGGATACGCAGTATTTT
CDR3aa: CASSLGQGVGPRDTQYF
j_gene: TRBJ2-3
d_gene: TRBD1
abundance: few
v_gene: TRBV28

CDR3nt: TGTGCCGGCAGCTTAGCGTTGGGACCATTCTACGAGCAGTTCTTC
CDR3aa: CAGSLALGPFYEQFF
j_gene: TRBJ2-1
d_gene: -
abundance: -
v_gene: TRBV7-2

CDR3nt: TGCAGCGCCGGCCCGAGGGATACGCAGTATTTT
CDR3aa: CSAGPRDTQYF
j_gene: TRBJ2-3
d_gene: -
abundance: few
v_gene: TRBV29-1

CDR3nt: TGCGCCAGCATTGGCAGGGGGCCCTACGAGCAGTACTTC
CDR3aa: CASIGRGPYEQYF
j_gene: TRBJ2-7
d_gene: TRBD1
abundance: few
v_gene: TRBV10-2

CDR3nt: TGTGCCAGCAGCTTAGACCCCGCGATCCAAGAGACCCAGTACTTC
CDR3aa: CASSLDPAIQETQYF
j_gene: TRBJ2-5
d_gene: -
abundance: few
v_gene: TRBV7-9

CDR3nt: TGTGCCAGCAGTTCCTGGAGAACAGATACGCAGTATTTT
CDR3aa: CASSSWRTDTQYF
j_gene: TRBJ2-3
d_gene: -
abundance: many
v_gene: TRBV12-3/TRBV12-4

CDR3nt: TGCAGCGTTGAATCGGACTACGAGCAGTACTTC
CDR3aa: CSVESDYEQYF
j_gene: TRBJ2-7
d_gene: -
abundance: many
v_gene: TRBV29-1

CDR3nt: TGTGCCAGCAGCAACCAACCGGGACTAGCCACAGATACGCAGTATTTT
CDR3aa: CASSNQPGLATDTQYF
j_gene: TRBJ2-3
d_gene: TRBD2
abundance: few
v_gene: TRBV9

CDR3nt: TGCAGTGCGCCTCCTAGCGGGCTCACAAATACGCAGTATTTT
CDR3aa: CSAPPSGLTNTQYF
j_gene: TRBJ2-3
d_gene: TRBD2
abundance: -
v_gene: TRBV20-1

CDR3nt: TGTGCCAGCAGCCCGGGACTATACACAGATACGCAGTATTTT
CDR3aa: CASSPGLYTDTQYF
j_gene: TRBJ2-3
d_gene: TRBD2
abundance: -
v_gene: TRBV7-9

CDR3nt: TGTGCCAGCAGCCAAGAGTCTAGCGGGGGGTTTGAGACCCAGTACTTC
CDR3aa: CASSQESSGGFETQYF
j_gene: TRBJ2-5
d_gene: TRBD2
abundance: few
v_gene: TRBV4-2

CDR3nt: TGCAGCGCGGGGCCAGATGAGCAGTTCTTC
CDR3aa: CSAGPDEQFF
j_gene: TRBJ2-1
d_gene: -
abundance: -
v_gene: TRBV29-1

CDR3nt: TGTGCCAGCAGTGGGGAATTTGGGACATTAGATAATTCACCCCTCCACTTT
CDR3aa: CASSGEFGTLDNSPLHF
j_gene: TRBJ1-6
d_gene: -
abundance: -
v_gene: TRBV28

CDR3nt: TGTGCCAGTAGTTACGGAAGCGGGAAGAGCACAGATACGCAGTATTTT
CDR3aa: CASSYGSGKSTDTQYF
j_gene: TRBJ2-3
d_gene: TRBD2
abundance: -
v_gene: TRBV19

CDR3nt: TGTGCCAGCAGTCCCCCGGGACAGGGCCCGCAGCCCCAGCATTTT
CDR3aa: CASSPPGQGPQPQHF
j_gene: TRBJ1-5
d_gene: TRBD1
abundance: -
v_gene: TRBV28

CDR3nt: TGTGCCACCACCGGACAGGGCAACACTGAAGCTTTCTTT
CDR3aa: CATTGQGNTEAFF
j_gene: TRBJ1-1
d_gene: TRBD1
abundance: -
v_gene: TRBV18

CDR3nt: TGTGCCAGCAGTGAGGACAGGTTCGGAGAGCAGTACTTC
CDR3aa: CASSEDRFGEQYF
j_gene: TRBJ2-4
d_gene: TRBD1
abundance: -
v_gene: TRBV6-1

CDR3nt: TGTGCCAGCTCACCTGGACAGGGAAGTGACTATGGCTACACCTTC
CDR3aa: CASSPGQGSDYGYTF
j_gene: TRBJ1-2
d_gene: TRBD1
abundance: -
v_gene: TRBV18

CDR3nt: TGCAGTGCTACCCGGGACAGGGGGCTGGTCTCCTACAATGAGCAGTTCTTC
CDR3aa: CSATRDRGLVSYNEQFF
j_gene: TRBJ2-1
d_gene: TRBD1
abundance: -
v_gene: TRBV20-1

CDR3nt: TGTGCCAGCAGCCTAGATCCGGGACCGTCCTACGAGCAGTACTTC
CDR3aa: CASSLDPGPSYEQYF
j_gene: TRBJ2-7
d_gene: -
abundance: few
v_gene: TRBV9

CDR3nt: TGTGCCAGCAGCCAAGGATCCAGCGGGGGGAGCGAGCAGTACTTC
CDR3aa: CASSQGSSGGSEQYF
j_gene: TRBJ2-7
d_gene: TRBD2
abundance: -
v_gene: TRBV4-2

CDR3nt: TGTGCCAGCAACCACCTCCGGACAGCCTCCACAGATACGCAGTATTTT
CDR3aa: CASNHLRTASTDTQYF
j_gene: TRBJ2-3
d_gene: -
abundance: many
v_gene: TRBV27

CDR3nt: TGTGCCAGCAGCTCAGGACCAATGTACAATGAGCAGTACTTC
CDR3aa: CASSSGPMYNEQYF
j_gene: TRBJ2-7
d_gene: -
abundance: -
v_gene: TRBV7-2

CDR3nt: TGTGCCAGCAGCTTAACAGGGACCCTTAATCAGCCCCAGCATTTT
CDR3aa: CASSLTGTLNQPQHF
j_gene: TRBJ1-5
d_gene: -
abundance: -
v_gene: TRBV7-9

CDR3nt: TGCAGTGCCCAGACTGGGACAAACTATGGCTACACCTTC
CDR3aa: CSAQTGTNYGYTF
j_gene: TRBJ1-2
d_gene: -
abundance: -
v_gene: TRBV20-1

CDR3nt: TGTGCCAGCAGCTTAGATCGGACTAGCCGGGACCGCGAGCAGTTCTTC
CDR3aa: CASSLDRTSRDREQFF
j_gene: TRBJ2-1
d_gene: TRBD2
abundance: -
v_gene: TRBV11-2

CDR3nt: TGTGCCAGCAGCTCCCGGGACTTAAATTCACCCCTCCACTTT
CDR3aa: CASSSRDLNSPLHF
j_gene: TRBJ1-6
d_gene: -
abundance: -
v_gene: TRBV7-9

CDR3nt: TGTGCCAGCACAGCGGGAGGAGGGAACGAGCAGTTCTTC
CDR3aa: CASTAGGGNEQFF
j_gene: TRBJ2-1
d_gene: TRBD2
abundance: few
v_gene: TRBV11-1

CDR3nt: TGCAGTGCTACATCGACAGGGCTAATTGAGCAGTTCTTC
CDR3aa: CSATSTGLIEQFF
j_gene: TRBJ2-1
d_gene: TRBD1
abundance: few
v_gene: TRBV20-1

CDR3nt: TGTGCCAGCAGCTTGGCCTGGGACAATGAGCAGTTCTTC
CDR3aa: CASSLAWDNEQFF
j_gene: TRBJ2-1
d_gene: -
abundance: -
v_gene: TRBV7-2

CDR3nt: TGTGCCAGCAGGCCCCTTGCGCGGGAGATCGATGAGCAGTTCTTC
CDR3aa: CASRPLAREIDEQFF
j_gene: TRBJ2-1
d_gene: TRBD2
abundance: few
v_gene: TRBV2

CDR3nt: TGTGCCATCAGTGACCCGACAGGGCGTAACACTGAAGCTTTCTTT
CDR3aa: CAISDPTGRNTEAFF
j_gene: TRBJ1-1
d_gene: TRBD1
abundance: -
v_gene: TRBV10-3

CDR3nt: TGTGCCAGCAGTTTAGTGAAGGAGGAGCTGTTTTTT
CDR3aa: CASSLVKEELFF
j_gene: TRBJ2-2
d_gene: -
abundance: few
v_gene: TRBV12-3/TRBV12-4

CDR3nt: TGTGCCAGCAGTGAAGAAGTACGCGGCTATGGCTACACCTTC
CDR3aa: CASSEEVRGYGYTF
j_gene: TRBJ1-2
d_gene: -
abundance: -
v_gene: TRBV2

CDR3nt: TGTGCCAGCAGTTTATATGCCAGGCCCATATCTGGCTACACCTTC
CDR3aa: CASSLYARPISGYTF
j_gene: TRBJ1-2
d_gene: -
abundance: -
v_gene: TRBV27